A single sample gave rise to the 13 T cell receptor beta chains below, sequenced in a study of beta chain features in type 1 diabetes. Every bit of the isolated RNA underwent reverse transcription, so sequencing read expressed TCRB transcripts. Method: immunoSEQ multiplex PCR; TCRdb's copy keeps in-frame clones and lacks some. The table shows 390,000 or so clones, with approximately 15% occurring only once. Sequencing was carried out using naive CD4+ T cells from blood. These receptors originate from a man younger than 40 in good health.

The table lists this clone with a few counts. The V and J genes are TRBV29-1 and TRBJ2-7; D possibly uses TRBD1 or TRBD2 (5 bases each). The CDR3 runs to 11 residues. Trimming stripped 4 bases from V and 4 bases from J, with 8 bases between. Germline CDR1 SQVTM, CDR2 ANQGSEA. The CDR3: CSVGGVYEQYF. CDR3 DNA: TGCAGCGTTGGAGGGGTTTACGAGCAGTACTTC.

This clone was counted between two and nine times. This chain links TRBV6-5 with TRBJ2-1, with a weak D call TRBD1 (6 bases). The V end was cut by 0 bases, the J end by 7 bases, with 10 bases between. CDR3 size: 14 residues. Germline values: CDR1 MNHEY, CDR2 SVGAGI. CDR3 loop: CASSYSLQGNEQFF. DNA of the CDR3: TGTGCCAGCAGTTACTCCCTACAGGGAAATGAGCAGTTCTTC.

The gene calls are TRBV7-6 and TRBJ2-7; unclear D gene. V was shortened by 5 bases and J by 0 bases, with 11 bases between the two germline ends. This CDR3 has 14 amino acids. Germline V gene lookup returns CDR1 SGHVS and CDR2 FNYEAQ. CDR3 protein: CASSRVTGSYEQYV. The CDR3 region has the DNA TGTGCCAGCAGCCGAGTAACCGGCTCCTACGAGCAGTACGTC.

The chain combines TRBV12-5 with TRBJ2-7; maybe TRBD2 (6 bases). The CDR3 totals 13 residues. V lost 5 bases and J lost 6, with 14 bases in between. CDR1 is LGHNT and CDR2 is FRNRAP in the germline V gene. CDR3 loop: CASGRGRRGEQYF. CDR3 nucleotides: TGTGCTAGTGGTAGGGGACGGCGGGGCGAGCAGTACTTC.

The chain couples TRBV28 to TRBJ2-7; 9 nucleotides agree with TRBD1. Germline-derived CDR1 and CDR2 are MDHEN and SYDVKM. The CDR3 spans 15 residues. J lost 4 bases, V lost 4 bases, and 8 bases had no gene match. The CDR3 bases are TGTGCCAGCAGTTCACCGGGACAGGGTCAATACGAGCAGTACGTC. Amino acid sequence: CASSSPGQGQYEQYV.

The genes are TRBV6-1 and TRBJ2-3, with D perhaps matching TRBD1 (6 bases). The length of the CDR3 is 15 residues. V shed 2 bases and J shed 8 bases, with 17 bases lying between them. Germline CDR1 reads MNHNS; CDR2 reads SASEGT. In nucleotides, the CDR3 is TGTGCCAGCAGTGAAAGTAGGGTCAGCAGGGGTACGCAGTATTTT. Amino acids: CASSESRVSRGTQYF.

Note on this clone: Other DNA sequences within the sample encode an identical CDR3. The genes are TRBV6-5 and TRBJ2-5; tentatively, D is TRBD1 (5 bases). Germline CDR1 reads MNHEY; CDR2 reads SVGAGI. CDR3 size: 14 residues. V was clipped by 0 bases and J by 0 bases, with 5 bases between them. Written as DNA, the CDR3 is TGTGCCAGCAGTTACTCAGGGGACCAAGAGACCCAGTACTTC. Translation gives CASSYSGDQETQYF.

The sample holds a few counts of this clone. The rearrangement uses TRBV29-1 and TRBJ1-1; unclear D gene. The V end was cut by 4 bases, the J end by 2 bases, with 8 bases between. This CDR3 contains 12 residues. Germline CDR1 is SQVTM and CDR2 is ANQGSEA. CDR3 in DNA: TGCAGCGTTGCACAGCTAAACACTGAAGCTTTCTTT. Its protein is CSVAQLNTEAFF.

This clone was picked up a small number of times. Other DNA sequences in the same sample also yield this CDR3. The chain employs TRBV6-5 and TRBJ2-5; no firm D call. Germline CDR1 MNHEY, CDR2 SVGAGI. CDR3 length: 12 amino acids. V was shortened by 5 bases and J by 5 bases, with 9 bases between the two germline ends. DNA of the CDR3: TGTGCCAGCAGTCGCGGCCAGGAGACCCAGTACTTC. Its translation is CASSRGQETQYF.

This clone was seen only a few times. The CDR3 bases are TGTGCCTGGAGGAATAATCCTATAGGTGGCTACACCTTC. Translating gives CAWRNNPIGGYTF. This chain uses TRBV30 with TRBJ1-2; D gene uncertain. CDR1 is GTSNPN and CDR2 is SVGIG in the germline V gene (reference sequence). V was clipped by 3 bases and J by 7 bases, with 15 bases between them. The length of the CDR3 is 13 residues. Looking up the rest from reference TRBV30 and TRBJ1-2 gives the full variable domain: SQTIHQWPATLVQPVGSPLSLECTVEGTSNPNLYWYRQAAGRGLQLLFYSVGIGQISSEVPQNLSASRPQDRQFILSSKKLLLSDSGFYLCAWRNNPIGGYTFGSGTRLTVV.

A few counts support this clone. The gene calls are TRBV30 and TRBJ2-1; the match to TRBD1 covers 11 bases. V lost 2 bases, J lost 13 bases, and 4 bases stayed unmatched. The CDR3 loop spans 12 amino acids. CDR1 is GTSNPN, CDR2 SVGIG, per germline (reference sequence). CDR3 in DNA: TGTGCCTGGAGTACAGGACAGGGGGCTCAGTTCTTC. Translated: CAWSTGQGAQFF.

This clone was counted only a few times. This chain uses TRBV7-2 with TRBJ2-1, with D possibly being TRBD1 (6 bases). V was clipped by 5 bases and J by 8 bases, with 16 bases between them. This CDR3 has 14 residues. Per germline, CDR1 SGHTA and CDR2 FQGNSA. The CDR3 region has the DNA TGTGCCAGCAGCCCAGGGGTGGCCTATGATGAGCAGTTCTTC. Translation gives CASSPGVAYDEQFF. Combining the CDR3 with reference TRBV7-2 and TRBJ2-1 gives the whole variable domain GAGVSQSPSNKVTEKGKDVELRCDPISGHTALYWYRQSLGQGLEFLIYFQGNSAPDKSGLPSDRFSAERTGGSVSTLTIQRTQQEDSAVYLCASSPGVAYDEQFFGPGTRLTVL.

This clone was seen many times. CDR3 sequence: CAWSASGTDTQYF. As DNA, the CDR3 is TGTGCCTGGAGTGCTAGCGGCACAGATACGCAGTATTTT. The chain is built from TRBV30 and TRBJ2-3, with TRBD2 as a possible D gene (6 bases). Between the trimmed V and J ends, which lost 1 base and 1 base, there was a span of 6 bases. Germline assignment: CDR1 GTSNPN and CDR2 SVGIG (reference sequence). The CDR3 runs to 13 residues.